The 13 T cell receptor beta chains below were found in one sample sequenced in a study of radiation and T cells in renal cell carcinoma. Treatment denoted: 15 Gy SBRT to primary tumor, nephrectomy 4 weeks later. Sequencing used immunoSEQ multiplex PCR; TCRdb keeps in-frame clones, though not all of them. The sample includes 15,000 to 20,000 clones, 50% to 75% seen only once; the top ten take around 30%. The source was tumor tissue, collected from a patient whose treatment included radiotherapy and nephrectomy. The receptors come from a woman aged 70-85 years with renal cell carcinoma.

This sequence joins TRBV19 and TRBJ1-2, with no clear D. Trimming cost V 6 bases and J 4 bases, with 6 bases left between them. The CDR3 extends over 11 amino acids. CDR1 and CDR2 from the germline V gene are LNHDA and SQIVND (reference sequence). In nucleotides, the CDR3 is TGTGCCAGTAGACAGCTCTATGGCTACACCTTC. Its translation is CASRQLYGYTF.

This sequence joins TRBV19 and TRBJ2-3, with D perhaps TRBD1 (7 bases). V gave up 0 bases and J gave up 6 bases, with 16 bases separating them. This CDR3 contains 16 residues. Germline V gene data show CDR1 as LNHDA and CDR2 as SQIVND (reference sequence). CDR3 sequence reads: CASSIDRGEALDTQYF. The CDR3 region has the DNA TGTGCCAGTAGTATAGACAGGGGGGAGGCCCTCGATACGCAGTATTTT.

The gene calls are TRBV7-9 and TRBJ1-5; no clear D. CDR3 length equals 14 residues. Germline-derived CDR1 and CDR2 are SEHNR and FQNEAQ (reference sequence). V lost 1 base to trimming and J lost 3 bases, with 7 bases between them. The CDR3 region is CASSLGTVNQPQHF. Here the CDR3 DNA reads TGTGCCAGCAGCTTAGGCACAGTCAATCAGCCCCAGCATTTT. The entire variable domain, with the rest obtained from reference TRBV7-9 and TRBJ1-5, is as follows: DTGVSQNPRHKITKRGQNVTFRCDPISEHNRLYWYRQTLGQGPEFLTYFQNEAQLEKSRLLSDRFSAERPKGSFSTLEIQRTEQGDSAMYLCASSLGTVNQPQHFGDGTRLSIL.

This clone was observed a single time. The chain carries TRBV7-9 and TRBJ2-2, with 7 bases matching TRBD2. CDR3 length: 14 residues. Germline V gene data show CDR1 as SEHNR and CDR2 as FQNEAQ (reference sequence). J lost 4 bases, V lost 5 bases, and 4 bases had no gene match. The CDR3 DNA follows: TGTGCCAGCAGCAGGGAGGGGAGCACCGGGGAGCTGTTTTTT. Protein: CASSREGSTGELFF.

The CDR3 is CASSFSREGNTIYF. The DNA for the CDR3 is TGTGCCAGCAGCTTCTCTCGGGAGGGAAACACCATATATTTT. This rearrangement joins TRBV7-2 to TRBJ1-3; D not resolved. V was clipped by 3 bases and J by 4 bases, with 10 bases between them. The CDR3 sequence is 14 residues long. The germline gives CDR1 SGHTA, CDR2 FQGNSA.

V is TRBV2 and J is TRBJ2-4; no clear D gene. The CDR3 is made up of 14 amino acids. Germline-derived CDR1 and CDR2 are SNHLY and FYNNEI. Trimming removed 6 bases from V and 0 bases from J, with 9 bases in between. CDR3 sequence (DNA): TGTGCCAGCAGGGACGTCCTAGCCAAAAACATTCAGTACTTC. Its translation: CASRDVLAKNIQYF.

The CDR3 sequence is CASSTPEAFF. CDR3 DNA sequence: TGTGCCAGCAGCACCCCCGAGGCTTTCTTT. J is TRBJ1-1 and V is TRBV5-5; D is unclear. Germline CDR1 and CDR2: SGHKS and YYEKEE (reference sequence). Trimming took off 4 bases at V and 11 bases at J, with 9 bases between the two ends. CDR3 length: 10 residues.

This clone has a handful of counts. The CDR3 is CASSYFLAPGETQYF. The DNA of the CDR3 is TGTGCCAGCAGCTACTTCCTAGCTCCGGGGGAGACCCAGTACTTC. The V and J genes are TRBV11-2 and TRBJ2-5; D may be TRBD2 (5 bases). Trimming removed 4 bases at V and 5 bases at J, with 17 bases between. This CDR3 spans 15 amino acids. The germline CDR1 and CDR2 sequences are SGHAT and FQNNGV.

Only a few counts were recorded for this clone. The rearrangement links TRBV27 to TRBJ2-7; maybe TRBD1 (6 bases). Germline V lookup: CDR1 MNHEY, CDR2 SMNVEV (reference sequence). The CDR3 spans 16 residues. Trimming took 2 bases from V and 0 from J, leaving 14 bases between them. The CDR3 bases are TGTGCCAGCAGTTTAAATCCGGACAGTCACTCCTACGAGCAGTACTTC. As protein: CASSLNPDSHSYEQYF.

The gene calls are TRBV11-1 and TRBJ1-1; D gene ambiguous. Germline CDR1 is SGHAT and CDR2 is FQDESV (reference sequence). CDR3 length: 13 amino acids. V gave up 6 bases and J gave up 2 bases, with 10 bases separating them. The chain's CDR3 is CASSSQRNTEAFF. In DNA form, the CDR3 reads TGTGCCAGCAGTTCACAACGAAACACTGAAGCTTTCTTT. The entire variable domain, with the rest obtained from reference TRBV11-1 and TRBJ1-1, is as follows: EAEVAQSPRYKITEKSQAVAFWCDPISGHATLYWYRQILGQGPELLVQFQDESVVDDSQLPKDRFSAERLKGVDSTLKIQPAELGDSAMYLCASSSQRNTEAFFGQGTRLTVV.

In its sample, this clone was seen many times. V gene TRBV15 combines with J gene TRBJ2-7; weak D call: TRBD1 (5 bases). Germline V gene lookup returns CDR1 LNHNV and CDR2 YYDKDF (reference sequence). V was cut by 4 bases and J by 6 bases, with 10 bases left in between. The CDR3 spans 12 residues. The DNA of the CDR3 is TGTGCCACCAGCAATCAGGGTAGCGAGCAGTACTTC. It translates to CATSNQGSEQYF.

The chain links TRBV7-2 to TRBJ1-1; D is unclear. The CDR3 extends over 14 amino acids. CDR1 is SGHTA and CDR2 is FQGNSA in the germline V gene. V lost 3 bases, J lost 7 bases, and 15 bases lay in between. The CDR3 DNA reads as TGTGCCAGCAGCTTGTGGCAGGCGAAGGGTGAAGCTTTCTTT. This sequence encodes CASSLWQAKGEAFF.

This clone turned up a few times. The V and J genes are TRBV11-1 and TRBJ1-1; D might be TRBD1 (5 bases). Trimming took off 5 bases at V and 0 bases at J, with 13 bases between the two ends. CDR3 length equals 15 residues. From germline, CDR1 is SGHAT and CDR2 FQDESV (reference sequence). The DNA for the CDR3 is TGTGCCAGCAGCAGAGAGGGACGGGTGAACACTGAAGCTTTCTTT. This codes for CASSREGRVNTEAFF.